This T cell receptor (beta chain) was found in a study of blood T cell repertoires in COVID-19. Turning to the study itself: Italy, Spain and the United States were the sources of the convalescent and acute COVID-19 samples. Sources were T cells, B-cell-depleted T cells, or PBMCs; the material itself was cDNA or gDNA.

Authors' data handling: Estimated nucleated cell counts came from reference gene primer amplification. Libraries were prepared by immunoSEQ multiplex PCR; TCRdb keeps only in-frame clonotypes and omits some of them. V and J calls and clone size come straight from that table; D and trimming were deduced from the DNA. The sample holds hundreds of thousands of clones; more than 75% are singletons and the top ten take around 2.7%. Cohort placement rested on clinical history that participants reported themselves. The J segment lost 10 bases and the V segment lost 8 bases, leaving 8 bases of the junction unmatched. The length of the CDR3 is 13 residues. Germline V gives CDR1 MGHRA, CDR2 YSYEKL.

This sequence joins TRBV4-1 and TRBJ2-1, with 10 bases fitting TRBD1. The sequence was obtained from a man between 60 and 70 years old who had recovered from COVID-19. The specimen sequenced was PBMCs or T cells enriched from blood (not recorded which). For the CDR3, the DNA is TGCGCCAGCTCGTTGGACAGGGGGGTGGAGCAGTTCTTC. Translated, it gives CASSLDRGVEQFF.